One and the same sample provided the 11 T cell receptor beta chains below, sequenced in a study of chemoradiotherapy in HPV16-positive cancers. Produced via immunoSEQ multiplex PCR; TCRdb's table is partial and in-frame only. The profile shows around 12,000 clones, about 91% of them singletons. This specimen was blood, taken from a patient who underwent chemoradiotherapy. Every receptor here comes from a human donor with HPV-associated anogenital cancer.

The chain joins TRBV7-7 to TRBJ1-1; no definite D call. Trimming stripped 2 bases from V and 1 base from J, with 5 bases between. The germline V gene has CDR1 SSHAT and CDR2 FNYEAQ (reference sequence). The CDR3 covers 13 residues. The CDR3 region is CASSLTENTEAFF. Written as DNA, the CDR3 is TGTGCCAGCAGCTTAACAGAGAACACTGAAGCTTTCTTT. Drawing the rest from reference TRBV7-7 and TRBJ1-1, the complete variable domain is GAGVSQSPRYKVTKRGQDVTLRCDPISSHATLYWYQQALGQGPEFLTYFNYEAQPDKSGLPSDRFSAERPEGSISTLTIQRTEQRDSAMYRCASSLTENTEAFFGQGTRLTVV.

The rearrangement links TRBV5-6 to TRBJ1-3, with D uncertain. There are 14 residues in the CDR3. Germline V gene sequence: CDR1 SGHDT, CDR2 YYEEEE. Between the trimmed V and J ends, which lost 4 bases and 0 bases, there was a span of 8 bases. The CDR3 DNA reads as TGTGCCAGCAGCCAGCCCCTCTCTGGAAACACCATATATTTT. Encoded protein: CASSQPLSGNTIYF.

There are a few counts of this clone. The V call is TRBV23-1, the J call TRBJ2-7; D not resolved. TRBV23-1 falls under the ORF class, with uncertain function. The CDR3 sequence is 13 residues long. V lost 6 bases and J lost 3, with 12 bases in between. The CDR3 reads CASSPIRNYEQYF. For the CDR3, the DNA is TGCGCCAGCAGCCCTATTCGGAACTACGAGCAGTACTTC.

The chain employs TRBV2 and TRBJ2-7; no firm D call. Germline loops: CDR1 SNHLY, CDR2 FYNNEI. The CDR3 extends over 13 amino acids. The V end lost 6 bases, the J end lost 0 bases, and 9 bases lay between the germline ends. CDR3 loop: CASRQTVSYEQYF. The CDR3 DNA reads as TGTGCCAGCAGGCAAACAGTCTCCTACGAGCAGTACTTC.

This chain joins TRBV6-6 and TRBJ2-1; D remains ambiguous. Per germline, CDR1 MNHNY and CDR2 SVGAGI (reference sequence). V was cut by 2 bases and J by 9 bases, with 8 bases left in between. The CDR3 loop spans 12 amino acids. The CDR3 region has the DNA TGTGCCAGCAGTTACAGACCTGGTGAGCAGTTCTTC. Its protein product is CASSYRPGEQFF.

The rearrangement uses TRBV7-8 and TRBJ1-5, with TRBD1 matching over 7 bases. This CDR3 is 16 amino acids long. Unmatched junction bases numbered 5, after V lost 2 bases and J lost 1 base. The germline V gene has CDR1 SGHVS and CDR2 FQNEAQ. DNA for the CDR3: TGTGCCAGCAGCTTATTCCCAGGGGGGAGCAATCAGCCCCAGCATTTT. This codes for CASSLFPGGSNQPQHF.

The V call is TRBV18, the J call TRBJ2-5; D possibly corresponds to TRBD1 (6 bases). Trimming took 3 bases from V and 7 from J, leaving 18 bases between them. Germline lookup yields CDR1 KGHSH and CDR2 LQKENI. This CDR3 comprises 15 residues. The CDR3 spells CASSPAPAGVGTQYF. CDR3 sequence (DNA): TGTGCCAGCTCACCCGCGCCAGCAGGGGTGGGGACCCAGTACTTC.

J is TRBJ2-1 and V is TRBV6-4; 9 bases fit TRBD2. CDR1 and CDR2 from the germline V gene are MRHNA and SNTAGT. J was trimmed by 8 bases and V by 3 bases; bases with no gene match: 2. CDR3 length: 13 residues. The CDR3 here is CASSERGGDEQFF. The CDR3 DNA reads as TGTGCCAGCAGTGAGCGGGGGGGCGATGAGCAGTTCTTC.

The CDR3 sequence: CASSPFKETVEQFF. The DNA for the CDR3 is TGTGCCAGCAGCCCGTTTAAAGAAACAGTAGAGCAGTTCTTC. The chain employs TRBV14 and TRBJ2-1, with D uncertain. Germline V lookup: CDR1 SGHDN, CDR2 FVKESK. The CDR3 sequence is 14 residues long. Trimming took off 4 bases at V and 10 bases at J, with 17 bases between the two ends.

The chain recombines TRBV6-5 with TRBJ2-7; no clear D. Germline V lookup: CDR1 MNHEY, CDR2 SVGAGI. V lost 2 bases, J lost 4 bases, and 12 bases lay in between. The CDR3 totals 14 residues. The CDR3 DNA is TGTGCCAGCAGTTACGAGGCAGCTAGTTACGAGCAGTACTTC. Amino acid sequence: CASSYEAASYEQYF.

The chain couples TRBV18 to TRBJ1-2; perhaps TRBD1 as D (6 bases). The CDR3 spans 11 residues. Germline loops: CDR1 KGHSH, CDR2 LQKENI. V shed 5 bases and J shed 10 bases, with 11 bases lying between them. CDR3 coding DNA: TGTGCCAGCTCAAACACAGGGAACTACACCTTC. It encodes CASSNTGNYTF. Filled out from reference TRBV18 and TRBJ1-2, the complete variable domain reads NAGVMQNPRHLVRRRGQEARLRCSPMKGHSHVYWYRQLPEEGLKFMVYLQKENIIDESGMPKERFSAEFPKEGPSILRIQQVVRGDSAAYFCASSNTGNYTFGSGTRLTVV.